Presented here are 10 T cell receptor beta chains from one specimen sequenced in a study of blood T cell repertoires in COVID-19. Data came from immunoSEQ multiplex PCR; TCRdb stores just in-frame clones and leaves some out. This table has around 200,000 clones, roughly 80% appearing once. Sequencing used peripheral blood. These TCRs come from a human donor in a cohort sampled during active COVID-19.

This sequence joins TRBV10-3 and TRBJ2-1; tentative D call: TRBD2 (6 bases). This CDR3 region has 15 residues. In germline, CDR1 is ENHRY, CDR2 SYGVKD. Trimming pared 0 bases from V and 7 bases from J, leaving 13 bases between. Here the CDR3 reads CAISESSYGGNEQFF. The DNA for the CDR3 is TGTGCCATCAGTGAGTCGAGTTACGGGGGAAATGAGCAGTTCTTC.

The J gene is TRBJ2-2, the V gene TRBV7-9, with D perhaps TRBD1 (5 bases). CDR1 is SEHNR and CDR2 is FQNEAQ in the germline V gene (reference sequence). V was pared by 5 bases and J by 1 base, with 11 bases between. The CDR3 is 15 amino acids. This CDR3 is CASSATQGNTGELFF. CDR3 nucleotides: TGTGCCAGCAGCGCGACCCAGGGGAACACCGGGGAGCTGTTTTTT.

This rearrangement joins TRBV6-6 to TRBJ2-2; 10 positions agree with TRBD1. The CDR3 has 16 amino acids. Germline-derived CDR1 and CDR2 are MNHNY and SVGAGI (reference sequence). The V and J ends lost 3 bases and 6 bases, in that order; junction bases with no gene match: 7. DNA of the CDR3: TGTGCCAGCAGTTATACCAGGACAGGGGGATCCGGGGAGCTGTTTTTT. Residues: CASSYTRTGGSGELFF.

About this clone itself: The sample has other DNA sequences that encode this CDR3 too. This chain connects TRBV18 to TRBJ1-1; D unresolved. CDR3 size: 13 residues. The V gene's germline CDR1 is KGHSH and CDR2 LQKENI. V was pared by 3 bases and J by 1 base, with 6 bases between. CDR3 region: CASSPGRNTEAFF. The CDR3 coding sequence is TGTGCCAGCTCACCTGGGAGGAACACTGAAGCTTTCTTT.

This clone was picked up one time. The chain carries TRBV5-5 and TRBJ2-3; TRBD2 aligns across 8 bases. The length of the CDR3 is 16 residues. After removal of 0 bases from V and 6 bases from J, the junction contained 9 bases not matched to a gene. CDR1 SGHKS and CDR2 YYEKEE come from the germline V gene (reference sequence). This chain's CDR3 is CASSLALAGGLDTQYF. The CDR3, as DNA: TGTGCCAGCAGCTTGGCCCTAGCGGGTGGACTCGATACGCAGTATTTT.

CDR3 DNA sequence: TGTGCCAGCAGCTCTCGCCAGGGGGCCGCGTGGATGAACAGAGTGGGCTCCTACGAGCAGTACTTC. It encodes CASSSRQGAAWMNRVGSYEQYF. This chain connects TRBV13 to TRBJ2-7; 8 bases fit TRBD1. V trimming: 4 bases; J trimming: 0 bases; junction bases outside the gene matches: 26. The CDR3 contains 22 residues. Germline CDR1 reads PRHDT; CDR2 reads FYEKMQ (reference sequence).

This chain uses TRBV3-1 (or the pseudogene TRBV3-2) with TRBJ1-1; no clear D gene. The ends were cut back, 4 bases at V and 0 bases at J, with 12 bases in the middle. The CDR3 is made up of 15 amino acids. The germline V gene encodes CDR1 LGHDT and CDR2 YNNKEL (reference sequence). The DNA of the CDR3 is TGTGCCAGCAGCCGAGGCCAGCAGCTGAACACTGAAGCTTTCTTT. Its protein product is CASSRGQQLNTEAFF.

V gene TRBV27 combines with J gene TRBJ2-1; D possibly corresponds to TRBD1 (5 bases). The V gene lost 8 bases and the J gene lost 0 bases, with 14 bases spanning the gap. This CDR3 has 15 residues. Germline CDR1 and CDR2: MNHEY and SMNVEV (reference sequence). DNA of the CDR3: TGTGCCAGCGCCAGGGTTCCCAGCTCCTACAATGAGCAGTTCTTC. Amino acids: CASARVPSSYNEQFF.

The chain is built from TRBV9 and TRBJ1-2, with D tentatively TRBD1 (6 bases). The CDR3 extends over 15 amino acids. Germline CDR1 SGDLS, CDR2 YYNGEE. V lost 1 base to trimming and J lost 0 bases, with 10 bases between them. The CDR3 here is CASSVRTDSNYGYTF. DNA for the CDR3: TGTGCCAGCAGCGTAAGGACAGATTCTAACTATGGCTACACCTTC.

The chain joins TRBV7-2 to TRBJ2-5; 14 positions agree with TRBD2. The germline V gene encodes CDR1 SGHTA and CDR2 FQGNSA. The J segment lost 6 bases and the V segment lost 2 bases, leaving 5 bases of the junction unmatched. CDR3 length: 16 residues. CDR3 nucleotide sequence: TGTGCCAGCAGCTTAACGACTAGCGGGGGGGAAAAGACCCAGTACTTC. Translating gives CASSLTTSGGEKTQYF.